This T cell receptor (beta chain) was documented in a study of vaccination and CD4 T cells after COVID-19. Study background: Spike peptides, overlapping and drawn from SARS-CoV-2, HCoV-NL63, HCoV-OC43 and HCoV-229E, were used to stimulate cells. Overall study results and limits: Although the median of SARS-CoV-2-reactive clonotypes rose from about 20 to 38, the change was not significant.

For this clonotype: Its matching antigen is unknown.

V was clipped by 0 bases and J by 5 bases, with 20 bases between them. CDR1 and CDR2 from the germline V gene are DFQATT and SNEGSKA (reference sequence). The CDR3 consists of 16 residues. Treatment given: roughly 10-day PBMC culture with coronavirus spike peptide pools or control peptides (ViraFEST assay). Sequencing of DNA taken from cultured CD4+ T cells relied on the Oncomine TCR Beta short-read assay. Using the QIAamp micro DNA kit, genomic DNA was extracted from the CD4+ T cells that had been cultured. From the PCR reads, TCRdb called clonotypes with MiXCR, one entry per CDR3 protein. The profile shows under 25,000 distinct CDR3 sequences, about 39% of them singletons.

J is TRBJ2-7 and V is TRBV20-1; possibly TRBD2 for D (6 bases). The source of this sequence is a human donor who had recovered from COVID-19. The sample taken for sequencing was CD4+ T cells from blood, cultured in vitro. The DNA for the CDR3 is TGCAGTGCTAGAGATTTGAGGTGGGGGGAAGTGGACGAGCAGTACTTC. This sequence encodes CSARDLRWGEVDEQYF.